A single sample gave rise to the 8 T cell receptor beta chains below, sequenced in a study of CD8 T cells in ankylosing spondylitis. General observations from the study: A motif in TCR beta, a set of fewer than ten highly homologous variants, appeared characteristic of ankylosing spondylitis blood.

Which antigens these TCRs recognize remains unknown. TCRdb reanalysed the 5' RACE reads using MiXCR and keeps one entry per CDR3 protein. The profile shows about 390,000 distinct CDR3 sequences, about a fifth of them singletons. The sample consisted of blood, either unsorted or a sorted T cell fraction (not recorded which). These receptors were obtained from a male donor with ankylosing spondylitis.

The sample holds a few counts of this clonotype. The chain couples TRBV12-3 or TRBV12-4 to TRBJ2-1; D may be TRBD1 (6 bases). V was clipped by 6 bases and J by 8 bases, with 14 bases between them. The CDR3 is 13 residues long. CDR3: CASRPQGLDEQFF. CDR3 DNA sequence: TGTGCCAGCAGACCACAGGGATTGGATGAGCAGTTCTTC.

The rearrangement joins TRBV7-3 to TRBJ2-7; tentative D call: TRBD2 (6 bases). Germline V CDR1 and CDR2: SGHTA, FQGTGA. V lost 1 base and J lost 3, with 10 bases in between. This CDR3 has 14 residues. This CDR3 reads CASSLKGLGYEQYF. The CDR3 DNA follows: TGTGCCAGCAGCTTAAAGGGACTTGGCTACGAGCAGTACTTC.

This clonotype was observed a few times. V gene TRBV29-1 combines with J gene TRBJ2-4; D ambiguous. The CDR3 loop spans 14 amino acids. Germline V gene data show CDR1 as SQVTM and CDR2 as ANQGSEA. Trimming shortened V by 4 bases and J by 0 bases, and 10 bases separated the two germline ends. The CDR3 is CSVGSNIAKNIQYF. The DNA for the CDR3 is TGCAGCGTTGGGTCTAACATAGCCAAAAACATTCAGTACTTC.

This clonotype has only a few counts. The chain couples TRBV5-1 to TRBJ2-7; 9 bases are a match to TRBD2. Germline CDR1 is SGHRS and CDR2 is YFSETQ. V shed 3 bases, J shed 6 bases, and the junction held 4 bases outside the gene matches. This CDR3 is built from 13 residues. The CDR3 nucleotides are TGCGCCAGCAGCTATAGCGGGAGCGGCGAGCAGTACTTC. Its protein product is CASSYSGSGEQYF. Supplemented by reference TRBV5-1 and TRBJ2-7, the full variable domain reads KAGVTQTPRYLIKTRGQQVTLSCSPISGHRSVSWYQQTPGQGLQFLFEYFSETQRNKGNFPGRFSGRQFSNSRSEMNVSTLELGDSALYLCASSYSGSGEQYFGPGTRLTVT.

The genes are TRBV21-1 and TRBJ2-5. TRBV21-1 is given as a pseudogene. The CDR3 length is 15 residues. The CDR3 bases are TGTGCCAGCAGCACCACAAACAGATACCAAGAGACCCAGTACTTC. Translation: CASSTTNRYQETQYF.

The chain carries TRBV20-1 and TRBJ2-2, with 9 bases lining up with TRBD2. The CDR3 is made up of 15 amino acids. After removal of 2 bases from V and 5 bases from J, the junction contained 6 bases not matched to a gene. Germline values: CDR1 DFQATT, CDR2 SNEGSKA (reference sequence). For the CDR3, the DNA is TGCAGTGCTAGACCCAGACTAGCGGAAACCGGGGAGCTGTTTTTT. Translating gives CSARPRLAETGELFF.

The gene calls are TRBV5-4 and TRBJ2-7, with 7 bases aligning to TRBD1. The germline V gene has CDR1 SGHNT and CDR2 YYREEE (reference sequence). Germline trimming cut 4 bases from V and 1 base from J; bases unmatched to any gene: 8. The CDR3 consists of 15 residues. The CDR3 DNA follows: TGTGCCAGCAGCCCCGGACAGGTGGGGTCCTACGAGCAGTACTTC. It encodes CASSPGQVGSYEQYF.

This clonotype was detected only a few times. The rearrangement uses TRBV6-2 or TRBV6-3 and TRBJ2-2; 7 positions agree with TRBD2. This CDR3 spans 13 amino acids. Trimming at V came to 8 bases and at J to 2 bases, leaving 2 bases not matched to a gene. Germline V gene lookup returns CDR1 MNHEY and CDR2 SVGEGT. CDR3 DNA: TGTGCCAGCCGGGACTATAACACCGGGGAGCTGTTTTTT. This gives the protein CASRDYNTGELFF.